This note documents a single T cell receptor beta chain sequence. Looked up from germline, CDR1 is SNHLY and CDR2 is FYNNEI. V was pared by 9 bases and J by 1 base, with 14 bases between. This CDR3 is 14 amino acids long. Repertoires were generated with immunoSEQ multiplex PCR, while TCRdb's copy carries only in-frame clones and drops some. The table has tens of thousands of clones, 86% seen once; the top ten hold about 32%. The data were obtained in a study of OX40 agonist ivuxolimab in advanced cancers. The V gene is TRBV2, the J gene TRBJ2-3, with a tentative D call TRBD2 (5 bases). The TCR originated in an adult with an advanced solid tumor such as melanoma, head and neck, liver or kidney cancer. The sequences come from CD4+ or CD8+ T cells sorted from blood, collected in a trial of the OX40 agonist ivuxolimab. The CDR3 loop is CASSRATGTDTQYF. The CDR3 coding sequence is TGTGCCAGTTCGAGGGCAACTGGCACAGATACGCAGTATTTT.